The TCR beta chain under discussion was sequenced for a study of CD8 T cells in ankylosing spondylitis. Study-level findings and limits: Clones tied to disease were said to be significantly enriched in matched ankylosing spondylitis synovial fluid.

This clonotype was seen only a few times. The target antigen is unknown. TCRdb analysed the 5' RACE reads with MiXCR anew, one entry per CDR3 protein. The data hold some 340,000 distinct CDR3 sequences, with about 15% observed a single time. The TCR sequence derives from a male donor with ankylosing spondylitis or in good health (not recorded which). Material for sequencing was blood, either unsorted or a sorted T cell fraction (not recorded which).

The CDR3 here is CASSHQADEQYF. The CDR3 coding sequence is TGTGCCAGCAGCCACCAGGCGGACGAGCAGTACTTC. V and J are TRBV3-1 and TRBJ2-7; D uncertain. The V end was cut by 3 bases, the J end by 5 bases, with 8 bases between. This CDR3 spans 12 amino acids. Germline V gene data show CDR1 as LGHDT and CDR2 as YNNKEL (reference sequence).